The text below deals with one T cell receptor (beta chain). The data are from a study of shared clonotypes between healthy human individuals. The CDR3 loop spans 15 amino acids. CDR1 is MGHDK and CDR2 is SYGVNS in the germline V gene. V was pared by 4 bases and J by 0 bases, with 4 bases of the junction left unmatched. The table came from immunoSEQ multiplex PCR; TCRdb's copy has only in-frame clones and leaves some out. Among approximately 92,000 clones listed, almost 70% were seen once. The TCR originated in a man in his thirties or forties in good health. This chain connects TRBV25-1 to TRBJ2-3; 7 bases align to TRBD2. Source material: memory CD8+ T cells sorted from blood. As for subset: CD45RO+ cells pooled with CCR7-negative TemRA cells. CDR3 DNA sequence: TGTGCCAGCAGTGGAGCGGGATCTAGCACAGATACGCAGTATTTT. Its translation is CASSGAGSSTDTQYF.